This T cell receptor (beta chain) was recovered during a study of T cells in Graves' hyperthyroidism and ophthalmopathy. What was amplified from RNA transcripts were TCR beta CDR3 regions. HTBI primers were employed in a first-round RT-PCR of the TCR CDR3. TCRdb re-analysed the multiplex PCR reads in MiXCR, keeping a single row per CDR3 protein. The sample has about 710,000 distinct CDR3 sequences, roughly 17% seen once. Researchers barred patients who had uncontrolled infection, other autoimmune disease, pregnancy or lactation. Clinical symptoms, serum thyroxine and TRAb, thyroid ultrasound and orbital computed tomography were used for the diagnoses. Using roughly 9.4 ml of fresh peripheral blood, PBMCs were prepared. This clonotype was recorded many times. No antigen is known for it. Study observations and caveats: Blood samples included most of the expanded thyroid clonotypes exceeding 0.001.

The CDR3 is 17 amino acids. Germline V lookup: CDR1 SGHAT, CDR2 FQNNGV. V was shortened by 4 bases and J by 11 bases, with 27 bases between the two germline ends. The chain links TRBV11-2 to TRBJ2-1; maybe TRBD2 (6 bases). This TCR was recovered from a young man with Graves' hyperthyroidism. The sample taken for sequencing was blood. The DNA for the CDR3 is TGTGCCAGCAGCTCCGAGCAGGTGCGGCCAGCGGGTGATAAGCAGTTCTTC. Amino acids: CASSSEQVRPAGDKQFF.